This T cell receptor beta chain was recorded in a study of PD-1 blockade in classical Hodgkin lymphoma. Every single patient, without exception, relapsed after autologous stem cell transplantation, and brentuximab vedotin exposure varied. This clone has a handful of counts. Sequencing used immunoSEQ multiplex PCR; TCRdb keeps in-frame clones, though not all of them. This sample has tens of thousands of clones, with more than 65% found just once. The sequence derives from a human donor with classical Hodgkin lymphoma. The sample was peripheral blood mononuclear cells (PBMCs), taken before the second cycle of nivolumab.

Here the CDR3 DNA reads TGTGCCAGCAGTTCCGCGGGACAGGGGGCGGTAAGGACCGGGGAGCTGTTTTTT. Its protein product is CASSSAGQGAVRTGELFF. The rearrangement uses TRBV7-9 and TRBJ2-2; TRBD1 agrees at 12 bases. Germline V gene data show CDR1 as SEHNR and CDR2 as FQNEAQ (reference sequence). Losses at the gene ends were 6 bases for V and 5 bases for J; bases not matched to a gene: 13. The CDR3 runs 18 residues.